The 14 T cell receptor beta chains reported below all come from one sample, sequenced in a study of identical twins. Each CDR3 protein gets one entry after TCRdb re-called the 5' RACE reads with MiXCR. Here the sample spans under 900,000 distinct CDR3 sequences, about 12% being singletons. A further study also used this sample, focusing on yellow fever vaccine responses in identical twins.

Source material: PBMCs. The receptors originated from a woman younger than 35 in good health.

V gene TRBV20-1 combines with J gene TRBJ1-2, with TRBD1 identical over 8 bases. Germline loops: CDR1 DFQATT, CDR2 SNEGSKA (reference sequence). With 6 bases clipped from V and 4 bases from J, the junction kept 7 bases outside the gene matches. The CDR3 consists of 13 residues. The CDR3 DNA sequence: TGCAGTGCCGCGGCGGACAGGGTCTATGGCTACACCTTC. It specifies CSAAADRVYGYTF.

The V call is TRBV5-1, the J call TRBJ2-3, with D possibly matching TRBD1 (6 bases). CDR1 is SGHRS, CDR2 YFSETQ, per germline. The CDR3 runs 15 residues. V was clipped by 0 bases and J by 2 bases, with 10 bases between them. The CDR3 nucleotides read TGCGCCAGCAGCTTGGGAAGGGACAACACAGATACGCAGTATTTT. This codes for CASSLGRDNTDTQYF.

This clonotype has only a few counts. This chain joins TRBV3-1 and TRBJ2-1; tentatively, D is TRBD2 (5 bases). The CDR3 covers 14 residues. Trimming removed 2 bases from V and 5 bases from J, with 10 bases in between. CDR1 LGHDT and CDR2 YNNKEL come from the germline V gene (reference sequence). The CDR3 reads CASSQKPGNNEQFF. The CDR3 DNA follows: TGTGCCAGCAGCCAAAAGCCGGGAAACAATGAGCAGTTCTTC.

This clonotype has more than one count but fewer than ten. The CDR3 loop reads CSARDLLDNEQFF. The CDR3 nucleotides read TGCAGTGCTAGAGATTTGCTTGACAATGAGCAGTTCTTC. The chain combines TRBV20-1 with TRBJ2-1; D call uncertain. V lost 0 bases, J lost 5 bases, and 8 bases lay in between. This CDR3 spans 13 amino acids. Germline lookup yields CDR1 DFQATT and CDR2 SNEGSKA (reference sequence).

The chain links TRBV5-8 to TRBJ2-7; 8 nucleotides agree with TRBD2. With 10 bases clipped from V and 2 bases from J, the junction kept 8 bases outside the gene matches. The CDR3 covers 13 residues. The germline gives CDR1 SGHTS, CDR2 YDEGEE. CDR3 bases: TGTGCCCACGTCGGGACTAGTCCCTACGAGCAGTACTTC. It yields the protein CAHVGTSPYEQYF.

This clonotype was observed a few times. The rearrangement uses TRBV4-1 and TRBJ2-7; possible D gene TRBD2, 5 bases. V shed 1 base and J shed 0 bases, with 7 bases lying between them. From germline, CDR1 is MGHRA and CDR2 YSYEKL. CDR3 length: 14 amino acids. This CDR3 is CASSQARGSYEQYV. Here the CDR3 DNA reads TGCGCCAGCAGCCAAGCCCGGGGCTCCTACGAGCAGTACGTC.

This clonotype was found many times. DNA for the CDR3: TGTGCCAGCAGCTTCGTGGGAACTGAAGCTTTCTTT. This codes for CASSFVGTEAFF. The V gene is TRBV12-3 or TRBV12-4, the J gene TRBJ1-1, with D uncertain. V lost 6 bases and J 5 bases, leaving 10 bases between the germline ends. The CDR3 runs to 12 residues.

The table lists this clonotype with a few counts. J is TRBJ2-3 and V is TRBV5-1; D is undetermined. V was cut by 4 bases and J by 1 base, with 13 bases left in between. CDR3 size: 15 residues. The germline gives CDR1 SGHRS, CDR2 YFSETQ. Here the CDR3 DNA reads TGCGCCAGCAGCCCGAGCGCGACGGGCACAGATACGCAGTATTTT. It specifies CASSPSATGTDTQYF.

This clonotype has more than one count but fewer than ten. The junction departs from the called germline gene at one end, perhaps through a read error. The chain carries TRBV4-1 and TRBJ2-1; D may be TRBD2 (6 bases). This CDR3 has 15 residues. Germline CDR1 and CDR2: MGHRA and YSYEKL. The CDR3: CASSQAPTRLDEQFF. In DNA form, the CDR3 reads TGTGCCAGCAGCCAAGCGCCGACTAGGTTGGATGAGCAGTTCTTC.

This sequence joins TRBV7-8 and TRBJ2-5; D gene unclear. The CDR3 contains 14 residues. Germline V gene data show CDR1 as SGHVS and CDR2 as FQNEAQ. The ends were cut back, 7 bases at V and 2 bases at J, with 14 bases in the middle. This chain's CDR3 is CASTLLMGQETQYF. In DNA, the CDR3 is TGTGCCAGCACCCTGCTGATGGGGCAAGAGACCCAGTACTTC.

This clonotype has a count of ten or more. The chain carries TRBV4-1 and TRBJ2-2, with 10 bases that match TRBD2. This CDR3 has 17 residues. The V and J ends lost 1 base and 5 bases, in that order; junction bases with no gene match: 7. The germline gives CDR1 MGHRA, CDR2 YSYEKL. CDR3 sequence: CASSQVIAGGFTGELFF. The DNA of the CDR3 is TGCGCCAGCAGCCAAGTGATAGCGGGAGGATTTACCGGGGAGCTGTTTTTT.

This clonotype was picked up a small number of times. J is TRBJ1-1 and V is TRBV5-1; 7 bases align to TRBD1. The germline V gene encodes CDR1 SGHRS and CDR2 YFSETQ. CDR3 length: 14 residues. The ends lost 4 bases at V and 6 bases at J; junction bases unmatched: 9. The CDR3 sequence is CASSQDRISAEAFF. Here the CDR3 DNA reads TGCGCCAGCAGCCAGGACAGGATTTCGGCTGAAGCTTTCTTT.

The V gene is TRBV7-8, the J gene TRBJ2-7; maybe TRBD2 (5 bases). This CDR3 comprises 13 residues. The V gene lost 1 base and the J gene lost 6 bases, with 10 bases spanning the gap. Germline V gene data show CDR1 as SGHVS and CDR2 as FQNEAQ. CDR3 nucleotides: TGTGCCAGCAGCTTAGTTGTGGCGGGCGAGCAGTACGTC. It translates to CASSLVVAGEQYV.

The chain uses TRBV28 and TRBJ1-5; TRBD1 matches 9 bases. The CDR3 length is 14 residues. Germline V lookup: CDR1 MDHEN, CDR2 SYDVKM. V was clipped by 6 bases and J by 6 bases; unmatched bases: 6. The CDR3 here is CASSWTGAGQPQHF. In DNA, the CDR3 is TGTGCCAGCAGCTGGACAGGGGCGGGTCAGCCCCAGCATTTT.